The 20 T cell receptor beta chains reported below all come from one sample, sequenced in a study of cytomegalovirus exposure and HLA in healthy donors. PCR primers comprised 60 Vbeta and 13 Jbeta primers. Clones were sequenced by immunoSEQ multiplex PCR, and TCRdb holds only the in-frame ones, with some missing. Of about 160,000 clones listed, approximately 78% are singletons. Sequenced input: PBMCs. These receptors all stem from a male donor in good health and CMV-seropositive.

The rearrangement links TRBV10-3 to TRBJ2-5, with 7 nucleotides matching TRBD1. Germline CDR1 ENHRY, CDR2 SYGVKD. The ends lost 2 bases at V and 3 bases at J; junction bases unmatched: 3. This CDR3 region has 14 residues. The DNA for the CDR3 is TGTGCCATCAGTGAGAGGCAGGGGGAAGAGACCCAGTACTTC. The encoded protein is CAISERQGEETQYF.

The chain combines TRBV7-6 with TRBJ2-1; D is possibly TRBD1 (5 bases). The CDR3 extends over 12 amino acids. CDR1 is SGHVS, CDR2 FNYEAQ, per germline. The germline V and J ends were trimmed by 3 bases and 6 bases, with 6 bases remaining between them. CDR3 amino acids: CASSLQGNEQFF. DNA of the CDR3: TGTGCCAGCAGCTTGCAGGGCAATGAGCAGTTCTTC.

This clone was seen more than once but under ten times. The chain uses TRBV15 and TRBJ1-1; D gene unclear. V was trimmed by 7 bases and J by 2 bases, leaving 14 bases between them. Germline V lookup: CDR1 LNHNV, CDR2 YYDKDF (reference sequence). This CDR3 comprises 14 residues. CDR3 loop: CATTYRELNTEAFF. The CDR3, as DNA: TGTGCCACCACTTACCGGGAACTAAACACTGAAGCTTTCTTT.

The count of this clone is one. The chain joins TRBV27 to TRBJ1-2, with a tentative D call TRBD1 (5 bases). Germline V gives CDR1 MNHEY, CDR2 SMNVEV (reference sequence). V shed 8 bases and J shed 7 bases, with 23 bases lying between them. The CDR3 covers 15 residues. The CDR3 bases are TGTGCCAGCGGGGCTTCCCGGGTCATTATTGGTGGCTACACCTTC. As protein: CASGASRVIIGGYTF.

The CDR3 is CASSLPPMNTEAFF. CDR3 nucleotides: TGTGCCAGCAGCTTACCCCCCATGAACACTGAAGCTTTCTTT. This rearrangement joins TRBV7-6 to TRBJ1-1; D is undetermined. The germline CDR1 and CDR2 sequences are SGHVS and FNYEAQ. The CDR3 totals 14 residues. Trimming pared 2 bases from V and 0 bases from J, leaving 7 bases between.

The J gene is TRBJ2-1, the V gene TRBV7-2; 8 bases fit TRBD2. J gave up 6 bases and V 1 base, and 17 bases lay outside the gene matches. The CDR3 loop spans 19 amino acids. CDR1 and CDR2 (germline): SGHTA, FQGNSA. CDR3 DNA: TGTGCCAGCAGCTTAGGGCCCCCCTCTAAGCGGGGGAAAGTCAATGAGCAGTTCTTC. Protein sequence: CASSLGPPSKRGKVNEQFF.

V usage is TRBV2 and J usage is TRBJ1-4, with D possibly matching TRBD1 (5 bases). Trimming left V 5 bases short and J 8 bases short, with 21 bases between. The CDR3 has 16 residues. The germline V gene encodes CDR1 SNHLY and CDR2 FYNNEI. CDR3: CASSSPSGGVREKLFF. The CDR3 region has the DNA TGTGCCAGCAGTTCCCCGTCGGGGGGGGTAAGGGAAAAACTGTTTTTT.

This sequence joins TRBV28 and TRBJ1-5; the match to TRBD1 covers 9 bases. V shed 5 bases, J shed 0 bases, and the junction held 5 bases outside the gene matches. This CDR3 is built from 16 residues. CDR1 and CDR2 (germline): MDHEN, SYDVKM. The CDR3 sequence is CASSRGQGYSNQPQHF. The CDR3 nucleotides read TGTGCCAGCAGTCGAGGACAGGGGTATAGCAATCAGCCCCAGCATTTT.

This clone has only one observation. The V and J genes are TRBV10-3 and TRBJ2-3; 9 nucleotides align to TRBD2. CDR1 is ENHRY and CDR2 is SYGVKD in the germline V gene. This CDR3 has 16 amino acids. Unmatched junction bases numbered 5, after V lost 2 bases and J lost 2 bases. CDR3 region: CAISEVAGALTDTQYF. In DNA form, the CDR3 reads TGTGCCATCAGTGAGGTAGCGGGGGCCCTCACAGATACGCAGTATTTT.

The chain recombines TRBV18 with TRBJ1-1; perhaps TRBD1 as D (6 bases). V lost 4 bases and J 2 bases, leaving 14 bases between the germline ends. The germline gives CDR1 KGHSH, CDR2 LQKENI. This CDR3 spans 15 amino acids. The CDR3 here is CASSHTRTVNTEAFF. CDR3 nucleotides: TGTGCCAGCTCACACACACGGACAGTTAACACTGAAGCTTTCTTT.

The V call is TRBV6-5, the J call TRBJ2-7; TRBD2 agrees at 9 bases. The CDR3 is made up of 14 amino acids. The trim removed 7 bases at V and 3 bases at J, leaving 7 bases unmatched. CDR1 and CDR2 (germline): MNHEY, SVGAGI. The CDR3 sequence: CASKGSGRVYEQYF. CDR3 DNA: TGTGCCAGCAAGGGTAGCGGGAGAGTCTACGAGCAGTACTTC.

About this clone itself: A read error may produce the germline difference seen at one junction end. The CDR3: CASSLAGVGETQYF. CDR3 nucleotide sequence: TGTGCCAGCAGCCTAGCGGGAGTAGGTGAGACCCAGTACTTC. The gene calls are TRBV7-7 and TRBJ2-5; TRBD2 agrees at 10 bases. Per germline, CDR1 SSHAT and CDR2 FNYEAQ (reference sequence). The length of the CDR3 is 14 residues. The variable domain in full, with the rest retrieved from reference TRBV7-7 and TRBJ2-5, is GAGVSQSPRYKVTKRGQDVTLRCDPISSHATLYWYQQALGQGPEFLTYFNYEAQPDKSGLPSDRFSAERPEGSISTLTIQRTEQRDSAMYRCASSLAGVGETQYFGPGTRLLVL.

The chain carries TRBV6-5 and TRBJ1-2; D is ambiguous. Germline CDR1 reads MNHEY; CDR2 reads SVGAGI. Trimming pared 0 bases from V and 8 bases from J, leaving 10 bases between. CDR3 length: 13 residues. Here the CDR3 reads CASSYSVAKGYTF. CDR3 coding DNA: TGTGCCAGCAGTTACTCGGTCGCGAAGGGCTACACCTTC.

The rearrangement uses TRBV7-2 and TRBJ1-2; 7 nucleotides agree with TRBD1. With 6 bases clipped from V and 4 bases from J, the junction kept 11 bases outside the gene matches. Germline assignment: CDR1 SGHTA and CDR2 FQGNSA. This CDR3 has 15 residues. The CDR3 reads CASSRRQGNSYGYTF. CDR3 nucleotide sequence: TGTGCCAGCAGTAGAAGACAGGGAAATTCCTATGGCTACACCTTC.

This clone has only one observation. The J gene is TRBJ2-5, the V gene TRBV5-1; TRBD1 matches at 12 bases. Germline CDR1 and CDR2: SGHRS and YFSETQ. The CDR3 has 16 amino acids. Trimming removed 5 bases from V and 6 bases from J; junction bases left unmatched: 11. CDR3 in DNA: TGCGCCAGCAGTTCCGGGACAGGGGGCGTCAGGAAGACCCAGTACTTC. This codes for CASSSGTGGVRKTQYF. Complete variable domain (other parts from reference TRBV5-1 and TRBJ2-5): KAGVTQTPRYLIKTRGQQVTLSCSPISGHRSVSWYQQTPGQGLQFLFEYFSETQRNKGNFPGRFSGRQFSNSRSEMNVSTLELGDSALYLCASSSGTGGVRKTQYFGPGTRLLVL.

V gene TRBV6-1 combines with J gene TRBJ1-1, with 9 nucleotides matching TRBD1. CDR1 is MNHNS, CDR2 SASEGT, per germline. Trimming took 4 bases from V and 4 from J; bases not matched to a gene: 7. The CDR3 loop spans 15 amino acids. The chain's CDR3 is CASSGKRDRATEAFF. The CDR3 DNA sequence: TGTGCCAGCAGTGGAAAACGGGACAGGGCCACTGAAGCTTTCTTT.

The chain has TRBV29-1 and TRBJ2-1; maybe TRBD2 (5 bases). Trimming removed 6 bases at V and 6 bases at J, with 18 bases between. The CDR3 has 14 amino acids. Germline V gene data show CDR1 as SQVTM and CDR2 as ANQGSEA. The CDR3 region has the DNA TGCAGCGTGGCCCCGGCGGGTTCGGGCAATGAGCAGTTCTTC. This codes for CSVAPAGSGNEQFF.

This chain joins TRBV5-1 and TRBJ2-3; 7 bases match TRBD2. V shed 4 bases and J 6 bases; nucleotides not matched to a gene: 17. The CDR3 contains 17 residues. Germline values: CDR1 SGHRS, CDR2 YFSETQ. The CDR3 DNA follows: TGCGCCAGCAGCCCGGGGGGATGGGGCGGGGAGGGGGATACGCAGTATTTT. Protein: CASSPGGWGGEGDTQYF.

The chain couples TRBV30 to TRBJ2-7; 8 bases are shared with TRBD1. Germline V gives CDR1 GTSNPN, CDR2 SVGIG (reference sequence). Trimming took 2 bases from V and 9 from J; bases not matched to a gene: 15. The CDR3 has 15 residues. This CDR3 is CAWSPLGQGSTGQYF. The CDR3 region has the DNA TGTGCCTGGAGTCCCCTTGGACAGGGATCTACGGGGCAGTACTTC.

CDR3 sequence (DNA): TGTGCCAGCAATACTACAGGGGGTAACTATGGCTACACCTTC. It encodes CASNTTGGNYGYTF. The J gene is TRBJ1-2, the V gene TRBV27; TRBD1 agrees at 8 bases. J lost 1 base, V lost 7 bases, and 5 bases had no gene match. This CDR3 is built from 14 residues. Germline V gene data show CDR1 as MNHEY and CDR2 as SMNVEV (reference sequence).